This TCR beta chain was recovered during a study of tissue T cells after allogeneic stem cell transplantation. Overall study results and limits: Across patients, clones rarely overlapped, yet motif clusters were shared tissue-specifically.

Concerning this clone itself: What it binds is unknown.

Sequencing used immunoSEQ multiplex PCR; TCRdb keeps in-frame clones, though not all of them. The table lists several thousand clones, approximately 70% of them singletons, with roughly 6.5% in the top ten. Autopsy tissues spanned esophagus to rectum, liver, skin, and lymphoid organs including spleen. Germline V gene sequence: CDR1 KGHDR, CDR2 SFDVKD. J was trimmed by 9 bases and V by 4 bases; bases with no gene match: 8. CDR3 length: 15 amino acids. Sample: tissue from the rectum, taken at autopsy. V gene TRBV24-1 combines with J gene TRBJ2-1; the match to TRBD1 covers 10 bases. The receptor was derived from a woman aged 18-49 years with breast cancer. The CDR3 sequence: CATSDPGQGRGEQFF. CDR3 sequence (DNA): TGTGCCACCAGTGACCCGGGACAGGGGAGGGGTGAGCAGTTCTTC.